A selection of T cell receptor beta chains follows, all from one sample in a study of T cell changes during pregnancy in multiple sclerosis. The table came from immunoSEQ multiplex PCR; TCRdb's copy has only in-frame clones and leaves some out. The repertoire includes about 110,000 clones, less than 95% of them detected once, and approximately 1.5% sits in the top ten. Specimen: peripheral blood, collected before pregnancy. The receptors come from a female donor with multiple sclerosis, enrolled in a pregnancy study. Both conserved end residues are part of each CDR3. The order of the fields is J gene, D gene, CDR3 length, V gene, clone size, CDR3 protein, CDR3 DNA. A D gene is named only where the DNA matches it firmly. Size is stated for part of the rows, as once, few or many counts, or as a class when the clone is expanded.

j_call: TRBJ2-5; d_call: TRBD2; cdr3_length: 16; v_call: TRBV7-2; clone_size: NA; cdr3_aa: CASSPPGLAEKETQYF; cdr3_nt: TGTGCCAGCAGCCCCCCGGGACTAGCGGAGAAAGAGACCCAGTACTTC
j_call: TRBJ1-4; d_call: TRBD1; cdr3_length: 13; v_call: TRBV6-5; clone_size: NA; cdr3_aa: CASRFRDRGELFF; cdr3_nt: TGTGCCAGCAGATTCAGGGACAGAGGGGAACTGTTTTTT
j_call: TRBJ2-3; d_call: NA; cdr3_length: 14; v_call: TRBV6-5; clone_size: NA; cdr3_aa: CASSPIQYTDTQYF; cdr3_nt: TGTGCCAGCAGCCCTATACAGTACACAGATACGCAGTATTTT
j_call: TRBJ1-1; d_call: NA; cdr3_length: 15; v_call: TRBV5-6; clone_size: NA; cdr3_aa: CASSLGGYSRTEAFF; cdr3_nt: TGTGCCAGCAGCTTGGGGGGCTACTCGCGGACTGAAGCTTTCTTT
j_call: TRBJ2-3; d_call: TRBD2; cdr3_length: 18; v_call: TRBV7-3; clone_size: NA; cdr3_aa: CASSFTSPGLAGGDTQYF; cdr3_nt: TGTGCCAGCAGCTTCACTTCTCCAGGACTAGCCGGGGGAGATACGCAGTATTTT
j_call: TRBJ1-5; d_call: NA; cdr3_length: 21; v_call: TRBV21-1; clone_size: NA; cdr3_aa: CASSKGKRLEGVTGLDQPQHF; cdr3_nt: TGTGCCAGCAGCAAAGGAAAGAGGCTAGAGGGGGTTACGGGTTTAGATCAGCCCCAGCATTTT
j_call: TRBJ1-1; d_call: TRBD1; cdr3_length: 15; v_call: TRBV5-1; clone_size: NA; cdr3_aa: CASSPYPTGDTEAFF; cdr3_nt: TGCGCCAGCAGCCCCTACCCGACAGGGGACACTGAAGCTTTCTTT
j_call: TRBJ2-7; d_call: NA; cdr3_length: 13; v_call: TRBV30; clone_size: NA; cdr3_aa: CAGTPGLKYEQYF; cdr3_nt: TGTGCCGGAACCCCCGGGTTAAAGTACGAGCAGTACTTC
j_call: TRBJ2-3; d_call: TRBD1; cdr3_length: 16; v_call: TRBV9; clone_size: NA; cdr3_aa: CASSVLDRGSTDTQYF; cdr3_nt: TGTGCCAGCAGCGTATTGGACAGGGGAAGCACAGATACGCAGTATTTT
j_call: TRBJ2-7; d_call: NA; cdr3_length: 12; v_call: TRBV10-3; clone_size: NA; cdr3_aa: CAISESIREQYF; cdr3_nt: TGTGCCATCAGTGAGTCGATACGGGAGCAGTACTTC
j_call: TRBJ1-1; d_call: NA; cdr3_length: 16; v_call: TRBV7-9; clone_size: NA; cdr3_aa: CASSLLLGVGGTEAFF; cdr3_nt: TGTGCCAGCAGCTTACTCCTGGGTGTAGGGGGCACTGAAGCTTTCTTT
j_call: TRBJ2-5; d_call: TRBD2; cdr3_length: 16; v_call: TRBV7-6; clone_size: NA; cdr3_aa: CASSRGLAGGQETQYF; cdr3_nt: TGTGCCAGCAGCCGCGGACTAGCGGGGGGTCAAGAGACCCAGTACTTC
j_call: TRBJ2-1; d_call: TRBD2; cdr3_length: 18; v_call: TRBV15; clone_size: NA; cdr3_aa: CATSRDPLLAGVINEQFF; cdr3_nt: TGTGCCACCAGCAGAGATCCCCTCCTAGCGGGAGTAATCAATGAGCAGTTCTTC
j_call: TRBJ2-1; d_call: NA; cdr3_length: 14; v_call: TRBV5-8; clone_size: NA; cdr3_aa: CASSFRGLYNEQFF; cdr3_nt: TGTGCCAGCAGCTTTAGGGGGTTATACAATGAGCAGTTCTTC
j_call: TRBJ1-1; d_call: NA; cdr3_length: 13; v_call: TRBV7-3; clone_size: few; cdr3_aa: CASSFGGVTEAFF; cdr3_nt: TGTGCCAGCAGCTTTGGGGGCGTCACTGAAGCTTTCTTT
j_call: TRBJ2-1; d_call: TRBD2; cdr3_length: 15; v_call: TRBV6-6; clone_size: NA; cdr3_aa: CASRTGTSGSNEQFF; cdr3_nt: TGTGCCAGCCGAACCGGGACTAGCGGGAGCAATGAGCAGTTCTTC
j_call: TRBJ1-1; d_call: NA; cdr3_length: 15; v_call: TRBV11-2; clone_size: NA; cdr3_aa: CASSFSLGGAGEAFF; cdr3_nt: TGTGCCAGCAGCTTTTCTCTCGGGGGGGCCGGGGAGGCTTTCTTT
j_call: TRBJ1-1; d_call: NA; cdr3_length: 15; v_call: TRBV11-3; clone_size: once; cdr3_aa: CASSLGFLWNTEAFF; cdr3_nt: NA
j_call: TRBJ2-7; d_call: NA; cdr3_length: 13; v_call: TRBV10-2; clone_size: NA; cdr3_aa: CASREDSSYEQYF; cdr3_nt: TGCGCCAGCAGAGAGGACAGCTCCTACGAGCAGTACTTC
j_call: TRBJ1-1; d_call: TRBD1; cdr3_length: 14; v_call: TRBV2; clone_size: few; cdr3_aa: CASRAGTENTEAFF; cdr3_nt: TGTGCCAGCAGAGCCGGGACAGAGAACACTGAAGCTTTCTTT
j_call: TRBJ1-1; d_call: NA; cdr3_length: 13; v_call: TRBV4-3; clone_size: NA; cdr3_aa: CASSQQMNTEAFF; cdr3_nt: TGCGCCAGCAGCCAGCAGATGAACACTGAAGCTTTCTTT
j_call: TRBJ1-4; d_call: TRBD1; cdr3_length: 17; v_call: TRBV4-1; clone_size: NA; cdr3_aa: CASSRDGQGSGNEKLFF; cdr3_nt: TGCGCCAGCAGCCGAGATGGACAGGGCTCGGGTAATGAAAAACTGTTTTTT
j_call: TRBJ2-7; d_call: NA; cdr3_length: 14; v_call: TRBV11-2; clone_size: NA; cdr3_aa: CASSLEGWTYEQYF; cdr3_nt: TGTGCCAGCAGCCTGGAGGGGTGGACCTACGAGCAGTACTTC
j_call: TRBJ2-5; d_call: TRBD2; cdr3_length: 16; v_call: TRBV7-2; clone_size: NA; cdr3_aa: CASSLGAGDGQETQYF; cdr3_nt: TGTGCCAGCAGCTTAGGTGCGGGGGATGGCCAAGAGACCCAGTACTTC
j_call: TRBJ2-1; d_call: TRBD2; cdr3_length: 16; v_call: TRBV27; clone_size: NA; cdr3_aa: CASSSPRVAGVNEQFF; cdr3_nt: TGTGCCAGCAGCTCCCCCCGGGTAGCGGGAGTAAATGAGCAGTTCTTC
j_call: TRBJ2-7; d_call: TRBD2; cdr3_length: 17; v_call: TRBV7-2; clone_size: NA; cdr3_aa: CASSLGQPGLAGSEQYF; cdr3_nt: TGTGCCAGCAGCCTAGGACAGCCGGGACTAGCGGGATCCGAGCAGTACTTC
j_call: TRBJ1-1; d_call: NA; cdr3_length: 15; v_call: TRBV28; clone_size: NA; cdr3_aa: CASSSPSEEDTEAFF; cdr3_nt: TGTGCCAGCAGTTCTCCTTCAGAAGAGGACACTGAAGCTTTCTTT
j_call: TRBJ1-2; d_call: TRBD1; cdr3_length: 14; v_call: TRBV25-1; clone_size: NA; cdr3_aa: CASREKGGIYGYTF; cdr3_nt: TGTGCCAGCAGAGAAAAAGGGGGCATCTATGGCTACACCTTC
j_call: TRBJ1-4; d_call: TRBD1; cdr3_length: 14; v_call: TRBV29-1; clone_size: NA; cdr3_aa: CSVDLTGRGEKLFF; cdr3_nt: TGCAGCGTTGACCTGACAGGGCGTGGTGAAAAACTGTTTTTT
j_call: TRBJ2-7; d_call: NA; cdr3_length: 15; v_call: TRBV7-9; clone_size: NA; cdr3_aa: CASSNKGQPKYEQYF; cdr3_nt: TGTGCCAGCAGCAATAAGGGACAACCAAAATACGAGCAGTACTTC
j_call: TRBJ2-5; d_call: NA; cdr3_length: 10; v_call: TRBV28; clone_size: once; cdr3_aa: CASGAHEQYF; cdr3_nt: TGTGCCAGCGGGGCACATGAGCAGTACTTC
j_call: TRBJ1-5; d_call: NA; cdr3_length: 16; v_call: TRBV19; clone_size: NA; cdr3_aa: CASSILRQRMDQPQHF; cdr3_nt: TGTGCCAGTAGTATTCTCAGACAGAGGATGGATCAGCCCCAGCATTTT
j_call: TRBJ2-7; d_call: NA; cdr3_length: 13; v_call: TRBV30; clone_size: NA; cdr3_aa: CAWRAAGSYEQYF; cdr3_nt: TGTGCCTGGAGGGCCGCAGGGTCCTACGAGCAGTACTTC
j_call: TRBJ2-5; d_call: TRBD2; cdr3_length: 16; v_call: TRBV6-5; clone_size: NA; cdr3_aa: CASSYSSSGRRKTQYF; cdr3_nt: TGTGCCAGCAGTTACTCGTCTAGCGGGAGAAGGAAGACCCAGTACTTC
j_call: TRBJ1-6; d_call: TRBD1; cdr3_length: 15; v_call: TRBV5-6; clone_size: NA; cdr3_aa: CASSFGTGLDSPLHF; cdr3_nt: TGTGCCAGCAGCTTTGGGACAGGCCTTGATTCACCCCTCCACTTT
j_call: TRBJ1-4; d_call: NA; cdr3_length: 14; v_call: TRBV27; clone_size: NA; cdr3_aa: CASRISYEGEKLFF; cdr3_nt: TGTGCCAGCAGGATCAGTTATGAGGGTGAAAAACTGTTTTTT
j_call: TRBJ2-3; d_call: NA; cdr3_length: 13; v_call: TRBV29-1; clone_size: once; cdr3_aa: CSLSTVLTDTQYF; cdr3_nt: TGCAGCCTCTCGACAGTCCTCACAGATACGCAGTATTTT
j_call: TRBJ1-1; d_call: NA; cdr3_length: 14; v_call: TRBV27; clone_size: NA; cdr3_aa: CASSFLGGYTEAFF; cdr3_nt: TGTGCCAGCAGTTTCTTGGGGGGTTACACTGAAGCTTTCTTT
j_call: TRBJ1-1; d_call: TRBD1; cdr3_length: 14; v_call: TRBV5-1; clone_size: once; cdr3_aa: CASYRDRLNTEAFF; cdr3_nt: TGCGCCAGCTACAGGGACAGACTGAACACTGAAGCTTTCTTT
j_call: TRBJ2-4; d_call: NA; cdr3_length: 13; v_call: TRBV9; clone_size: NA; cdr3_aa: CASSPPSRDIQYF; cdr3_nt: TGTGCCAGCAGCCCTCCCTCGAGGGACATTCAGTACTTC
j_call: TRBJ2-7; d_call: NA; cdr3_length: 12; v_call: TRBV5-6; clone_size: NA; cdr3_aa: CASSRGRYEQYF; cdr3_nt: TGTGCCAGCAGCCGGGGTCGATACGAGCAGTACTTC
j_call: TRBJ2-2; d_call: NA; cdr3_length: 16; v_call: TRBV30; clone_size: NA; cdr3_aa: CAWSRKDSANTGELFF; cdr3_nt: TGTGCCTGGAGTAGAAAAGATAGCGCGAACACCGGGGAGCTGTTTTTT
j_call: TRBJ1-6; d_call: NA; cdr3_length: 17; v_call: TRBV13; clone_size: few; cdr3_aa: CASSPLVRAGRPSPLHF; cdr3_nt: TGTGCCAGCAGTCCCCTCGTCAGGGCTGGGCGGCCGTCACCCCTCCACTTT
j_call: TRBJ2-7; d_call: NA; cdr3_length: 12; v_call: TRBV7-3; clone_size: NA; cdr3_aa: CASSLLSNEQYF; cdr3_nt: TGTGCCAGCAGCTTACTTAGTAACGAGCAGTACTTC
j_call: TRBJ1-6; d_call: TRBD1; cdr3_length: 17; v_call: TRBV5-6; clone_size: NA; cdr3_aa: CASSRQTGSDLNSPLHF; cdr3_nt: TGTGCCAGCAGCCGTCAGACAGGGTCCGACTTGAATTCACCCCTCCACTTT
j_call: TRBJ1-2; d_call: TRBD1; cdr3_length: 14; v_call: TRBV13; clone_size: once; cdr3_aa: CASSLDRGVSGYTF; cdr3_nt: TGTGCCAGCAGCTTAGACAGGGGGGTGTCTGGCTACACCTTC
j_call: TRBJ1-1; d_call: TRBD1; cdr3_length: 18; v_call: TRBV5-1; clone_size: NA; cdr3_aa: CASSPTGGQGTGDTEAFF; cdr3_nt: TGCGCCAGCAGTCCTACCGGGGGACAGGGTACGGGCGACACTGAAGCTTTCTTT